This passage covers 8 T cell receptor beta chains from one sample sequenced in a study of CD8 T cells in ankylosing spondylitis. Study-wide results and limits: For ankylosing spondylitis blood, a TCR beta motif of about eight highly homologous variants appeared characteristic.

Each CDR3 protein gets one entry after TCRdb re-called the 5' RACE reads with MiXCR. The table shows about 420,000 distinct CDR3 sequences, with about a fifth occurring only once. These TCRs are of unknown antigen specificity. Sequencing was performed on blood, either unsorted or a sorted T cell fraction (not recorded which). The receptors shown here come from a male donor with ankylosing spondylitis.

V is TRBV6-5 and J is TRBJ2-3; D might be TRBD2 (5 bases). The CDR3 is 11 amino acids. V lost 8 bases, J lost 6 bases, and 9 bases lay in between. Germline values: CDR1 MNHEY, CDR2 SVGAGI. The DNA for the CDR3 is TGTGCCAGCGGGCAGCGGGATACGCAGTATTTT. This codes for CASGQRDTQYF.

This clonotype has a handful of counts. V gene TRBV5-1 combines with J gene TRBJ2-1; 7 positions match TRBD2. Germline CDR1 reads SGHRS; CDR2 reads YFSETQ. After removal of 3 bases from V and 9 bases from J, the junction contained 18 bases not matched to a gene. This CDR3 is 17 amino acids long. The CDR3 nucleotides are TGCGCCAGCAGCTGGGGGATGGCGGGAGTGCTAACTTCTGAGCAGTTCTTC. It encodes CASSWGMAGVLTSEQFF.

The chain carries TRBV15 and TRBJ2-5, with D perhaps matching TRBD1 (5 bases). V was shortened by 0 bases and J by 1 base, with 9 bases between the two germline ends. The CDR3 sequence is 15 residues long. Germline CDR1 LNHNV, CDR2 YYDKDF (reference sequence). This CDR3 reads CATSRDRVVQETQYF. In nucleotides, the CDR3 is TGTGCCACCAGCAGAGACAGGGTCGTCCAAGAGACCCAGTACTTC. Full variable domain (remainder filled in from reference TRBV15 and TRBJ2-5): DAMVIQNPRYQVTQFGKPVTLSCSQTLNHNVMYWYQQKSSQAPKLLFHYYDKDFNNEADTPDNFQSRRPNTSFCFLDIRSPGLGDTAMYLCATSRDRVVQETQYFGPGTRLLVL.

A few counts support this clonotype. The chain is built from TRBV7-3 and TRBJ2-1; 13 bases match TRBD2. Germline V gene lookup returns CDR1 SGHTA and CDR2 FQGTGA. The CDR3 runs to 16 residues. V was pared by 1 base and J by 12 bases, with 9 bases of the junction left unmatched. In DNA, the CDR3 is TGTGCCAGCAGCTTAATCGGGACTAGCGGGACGGTTGGGCAGTTCTTC. Translated, it gives CASSLIGTSGTVGQFF.

The V and J genes are TRBV12-3 or TRBV12-4 and TRBJ2-1, with D maybe TRBD1 (6 bases). The V and J ends lost 6 bases and 7 bases respectively, with 19 bases between them. CDR3 length equals 15 residues. The CDR3 spells CASRHPQGIGNEQFF. CDR3 DNA sequence: TGTGCCAGCAGACACCCTCAGGGGATTGGGAATGAGCAGTTCTTC.

This clonotype turned up a few times. CDR3 residues: CASSETGQGALGYTF. In DNA form, the CDR3 reads TGTGCCAGCAGTGAAACTGGACAGGGGGCTCTTGGCTACACCTTC. The genes are TRBV2 and TRBJ1-2; the match to TRBD1 covers 11 bases. Germline-derived CDR1 and CDR2 are SNHLY and FYNNEI. The junction had 6 bases not matched to a gene; V was cut back by 2 bases and J by 7 bases. The CDR3 length is 15 residues.

The V gene is TRBV7-9, the J gene TRBJ2-5, with D tentatively TRBD1 (6 bases). There are 14 residues in the CDR3. Looked up from germline, CDR1 is SEHNR and CDR2 is FQNEAQ (reference sequence). The ends were cut back, 5 bases at V and 2 bases at J, with 12 bases in the middle. CDR3 DNA: TGTGCCAGCAGCCTACGACAGGAACAAGAGACCCAGTACTTC. This sequence encodes CASSLRQEQETQYF. Full variable domain (missing parts from reference TRBV7-9 and TRBJ2-5): DTGVSQNPRHKITKRGQNVTFRCDPISEHNRLYWYRQTLGQGPEFLTYFQNEAQLEKSRLLSDRFSAERPKGSFSTLEIQRTEQGDSAMYLCASSLRQEQETQYFGPGTRLLVL.

The chain joins TRBV20-1 to TRBJ2-1; D remains ambiguous. V shed 7 bases and J shed 1 base, with 8 bases lying between them. CDR1 DFQATT and CDR2 SNEGSKA come from the germline V gene (reference sequence). The CDR3 loop spans 12 amino acids. This CDR3 is CSGRVSYNEQFF. CDR3 in DNA: TGCAGTGGACGCGTGTCCTACAATGAGCAGTTCTTC.